These T cell receptor beta chains were read from a single sample in a study of cytomegalovirus exposure and HLA in healthy donors. Assay used: immunoSEQ multiplex PCR; TCRdb lists only in-frame clones, some missing. Among under 150,000 clones listed, 70% to 80% were seen once. Material for sequencing was PBMCs. These receptors were collected from a woman between 35 and 50 years old in good health and CMV-seropositive. Each CDR3 is given without its conserved first and last residue. The order of the fields is J gene, V gene, CDR3 protein.

j_gene: TRBJ2-4; v_gene: TRBV7-9; CDR3aa: ASSYGTTLAKNIQY
j_gene: TRBJ1-4; v_gene: TRBV28; CDR3aa: ASSPPGQENEKLF
j_gene: TRBJ1-1; v_gene: TRBV30; CDR3aa: AWSVPAAAAAF
j_gene: TRBJ1-2; v_gene: TRBV6-1; CDR3aa: ASSVEDRVYYGYT
j_gene: TRBJ2-7; v_gene: TRBV7-2; CDR3aa: ASSATSGSYEQY
j_gene: TRBJ2-5; v_gene: TRBV4-1; CDR3aa: ASSQVPPPEETQY
j_gene: TRBJ1-4; v_gene: TRBV5-6; CDR3aa: ASSFLDASSEKLF
j_gene: TRBJ1-2; v_gene: TRBV6-1; CDR3aa: ASTPGLLAYGYT
j_gene: TRBJ2-2; v_gene: TRBV7-9; CDR3aa: ASSSQGPSYTGELF
j_gene: TRBJ2-4; v_gene: TRBV6-1; CDR3aa: ASSRDYLAKNIQY
j_gene: TRBJ2-5; v_gene: TRBV5-1; CDR3aa: ASSLGVGSSREETQY
j_gene: TRBJ2-3; v_gene: TRBV30; CDR3aa: AWSVVQGGGDTQY
j_gene: TRBJ1-4; v_gene: TRBV19; CDR3aa: ASSIGQGNEKLF
j_gene: TRBJ1-4; v_gene: TRBV6-1; CDR3aa: ASSDSSYRGTNEKLF
j_gene: TRBJ2-7; v_gene: TRBV7-9; CDR3aa: ASSLGTYEQY
j_gene: TRBJ1-2; v_gene: TRBV6-5; CDR3aa: ASISGQGNYGYT
j_gene: TRBJ2-4; v_gene: TRBV19; CDR3aa: ASSTAGGRLNIQY
j_gene: TRBJ2-7; v_gene: TRBV4-2; CDR3aa: ASTLAGGSSYEQY
j_gene: TRBJ2-5; v_gene: TRBV5-8; CDR3aa: ASSLWGAGTQY
j_gene: TRBJ2-3; v_gene: TRBV6-6; CDR3aa: ASSYDGDGSTDTQY
j_gene: TRBJ2-3; v_gene: TRBV10-3; CDR3aa: AISQGDTQY
j_gene: TRBJ2-2; v_gene: TRBV5-6; CDR3aa: ASRRTAKGSLTGELF
j_gene: TRBJ1-2; v_gene: TRBV10-3; CDR3aa: AISESSGTVNYGYT
j_gene: TRBJ2-7; v_gene: TRBV13; CDR3aa: ASSSRRDSLYEQY
j_gene: .; v_gene: TRBV6-5; CDR3aa: ASRRSWSSYEQY
j_gene: TRBJ1-2; v_gene: TRBV6-6; CDR3aa: ASSYSGTDYGYT
j_gene: TRBJ1-1; v_gene: TRBV28; CDR3aa: ASSPGVNTEAF
j_gene: TRBJ2-7; v_gene: TRBV6-1; CDR3aa: AIPQGPDSYEQY
j_gene: TRBJ2-2; v_gene: TRBV2; CDR3aa: ASRAGPNTGELF
j_gene: TRBJ1-3; v_gene: TRBV5-1; CDR3aa: ASSLEAAGQNGNTIY
j_gene: TRBJ2-2; v_gene: TRBV5-1; CDR3aa: ASSPLITSGLAAGELF
j_gene: TRBJ2-3; v_gene: TRBV19; CDR3aa: ASSRGGFRGTDTQY
j_gene: TRBJ2-4; v_gene: TRBV7-8; CDR3aa: ASSLGRGGLQGANKY
j_gene: TRBJ2-5; v_gene: TRBV4-2; CDR3aa: ASSQDIARETQY
j_gene: TRBJ2-7; v_gene: TRBV5-1; CDR3aa: ASSITSGRGYEQY
j_gene: TRBJ1-1; v_gene: TRBV7-9; CDR3aa: ASRRGGTSEAF
j_gene: TRBJ2-2; v_gene: TRBV7-2; CDR3aa: ASSLGGHSRNTGELF
j_gene: TRBJ2-2; v_gene: TRBV7-9; CDR3aa: ASSPRDRAAGELF
j_gene: TRBJ1-6; v_gene: TRBV11-2; CDR3aa: ASSLDLGSPLH
j_gene: TRBJ2-3; v_gene: TRBV25-1; CDR3aa: ASLREEGDTQY
j_gene: TRBJ1-4; v_gene: TRBV4-1; CDR3aa: ASSHDRGGKNEKLF
j_gene: TRBJ2-3; v_gene: TRBV28; CDR3aa: ASSGTLTDTQY
j_gene: TRBJ2-7; v_gene: TRBV21-1; CDR3aa: ASSKTDRGDTYEQY